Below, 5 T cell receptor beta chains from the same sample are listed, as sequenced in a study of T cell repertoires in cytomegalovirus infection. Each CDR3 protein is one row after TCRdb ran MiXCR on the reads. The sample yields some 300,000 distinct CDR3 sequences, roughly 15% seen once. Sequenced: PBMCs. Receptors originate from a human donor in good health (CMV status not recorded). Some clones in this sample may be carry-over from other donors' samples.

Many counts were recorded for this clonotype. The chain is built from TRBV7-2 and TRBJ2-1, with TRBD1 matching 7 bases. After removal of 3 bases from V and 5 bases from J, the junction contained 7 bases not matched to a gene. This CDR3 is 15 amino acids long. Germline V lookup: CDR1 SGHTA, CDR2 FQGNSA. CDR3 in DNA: TGTGCCAGCAGCTTCCGGGACAGCTCTAACAATGAGCAGTTCTTC. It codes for CASSFRDSSNNEQFF.

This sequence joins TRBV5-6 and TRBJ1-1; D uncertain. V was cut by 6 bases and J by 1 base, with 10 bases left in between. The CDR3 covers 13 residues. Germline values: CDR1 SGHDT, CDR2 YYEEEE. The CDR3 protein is CASTFGRNTEAFF. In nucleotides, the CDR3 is TGTGCCAGCACCTTTGGACGGAACACTGAAGCTTTCTTT.

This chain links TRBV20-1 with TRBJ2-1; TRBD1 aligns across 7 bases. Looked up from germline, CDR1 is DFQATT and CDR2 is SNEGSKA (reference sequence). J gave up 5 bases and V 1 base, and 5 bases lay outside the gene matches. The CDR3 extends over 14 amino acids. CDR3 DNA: TGCAGTGCTAGAGTTCGGACAGGCCACAATGAGCAGTTCTTC. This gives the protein CSARVRTGHNEQFF.

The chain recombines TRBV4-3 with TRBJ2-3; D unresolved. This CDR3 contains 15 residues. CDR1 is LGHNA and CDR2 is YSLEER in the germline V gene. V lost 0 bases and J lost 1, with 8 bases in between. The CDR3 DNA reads TGCGCCAGCAGCCAAGATGAGGCTCGCACAGATACGCAGTATTTT. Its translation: CASSQDEARTDTQYF.

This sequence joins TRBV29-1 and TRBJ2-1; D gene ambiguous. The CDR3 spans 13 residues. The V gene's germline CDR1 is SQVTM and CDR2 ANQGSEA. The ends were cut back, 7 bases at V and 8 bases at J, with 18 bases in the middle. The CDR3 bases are TGCAGCGGCAGCGACGTCAGAAGGCATGAGCAGTTCTTC. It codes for CSGSDVRRHEQFF.